The sequence of this T cell receptor (beta chain) was determined in a study of radiotherapy plus CTLA-4 blockade in lung cancer (dated by TCRdb to 2016 to 2018). For the wider study: Objective responses were observed in 15% to 20% of enrolled patients, and disease control was achieved in less than 40%.

Focal radiation therapy combined with CTLA-4 blockade (ipilimumab) was tested in patients with chemo-refractory metastatic non-small-cell lung cancer. Library construction relied on the immunoSEQ multiplex PCR assay. In TCRdb, the immuneACCESS table is reduced to in-frame sequences with V and J assigned. These tables do not hold every clone; where another copy was compared, an unresolved V gene accounts for under half, and the others remain unexplained. Present in this sample are approximately 45,000 clones, roughly 60% of which were seen just once. Of the sample, roughly 18% falls within the top ten clones. The paper's findings and limits, for the study overall: Early dynamic changes in blood T cell clones, together with increased serum interferon-beta after radiation, were reported as the strongest predictors of response. After treatment with radiotherapy and ipilimumab, TCR clones that originated in tumors expanded in peripheral blood.

Worth noting for this clone: No antigen is known for it. Nothing much larger sits one base from this clone, and base qualities are not available.

The material was peripheral blood, obtained from a patient treated with radiotherapy plus ipilimumab. The origin of this receptor is a human donor with non-small cell lung cancer who had a partial response to radiotherapy plus ipilimumab.

The CDR3 region reads CATSSSRSSYNEQFF. The sequenced DNA is TGTGCCACCAGCAGTAGCCGGAGCTCCTACAATGAGCAGTTCTTC. The chain is made from TRBV15 and TRBJ2-1; no D gene is confidently identified. There are 15 amino acids in the CDR3, from cysteine to phenylalanine inclusive. Of the read, only the CDR3 DNA is kept; its 45 bases are in frame from base 1. Trimming removed 3 bases from V and 0 bases from J, leaving 9 bases between the germline ends. The germline V gene (reference sequence) supplies CDR1 LNHNV and CDR2 YYDKDF.